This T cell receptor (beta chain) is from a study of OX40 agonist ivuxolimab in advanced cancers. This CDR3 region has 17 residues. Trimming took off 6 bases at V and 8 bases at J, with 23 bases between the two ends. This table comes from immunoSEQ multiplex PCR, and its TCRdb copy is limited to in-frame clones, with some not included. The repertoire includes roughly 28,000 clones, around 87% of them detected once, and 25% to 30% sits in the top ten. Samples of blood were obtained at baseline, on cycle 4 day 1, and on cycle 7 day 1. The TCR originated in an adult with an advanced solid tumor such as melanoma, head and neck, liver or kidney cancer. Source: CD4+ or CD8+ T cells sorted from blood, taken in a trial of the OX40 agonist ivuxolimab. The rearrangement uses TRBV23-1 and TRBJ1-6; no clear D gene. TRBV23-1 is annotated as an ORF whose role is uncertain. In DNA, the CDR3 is TGCGCCAGCAGCCACCTACCGATGTTGAGGGTTTATTCACCCCTCCACTTT. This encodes CASSHLPMLRVYSPLHF.